Presented here are 26 T cell receptor beta chains from one specimen sequenced in a study of T cell responses to AZD1222 COVID-19 vaccine. TCRdb keeps only in-frame clones here, not all; method: immunoSEQ multiplex PCR. Among some 120,000 clones listed, about 90% were seen once. The material sequenced was peripheral blood, taken on day 0 of AZD1222 vaccination. These receptors came from an adult in good health.

The J gene is TRBJ1-5, the V gene TRBV4-1; D is uncertain. Germline CDR1 MGHRA, CDR2 YSYEKL. CDR3 length: 14 amino acids. Trimming stripped 1 base from V and 7 bases from J, with 11 bases between. Here the CDR3 reads CASSQGAGYQPQHF. The CDR3, as DNA: TGCGCCAGCAGCCAAGGGGCAGGATACCAGCCCCAGCATTTT.

In DNA form, the CDR3 reads TGTGCCAGCAGCCAAAACAGGGGGAGGGAAAAACTGTTTTTT. Translating gives CASSQNRGREKLFF. The chain has TRBV7-8 and TRBJ1-4; 8 positions agree with TRBD1. V lost 5 bases to trimming and J lost 8 bases; unmatched junction nucleotides: 7. Looked up from germline, CDR1 is SGHVS and CDR2 is FQNEAQ. The length of the CDR3 is 14 residues. The entire variable domain, with the rest obtained from reference TRBV7-8 and TRBJ1-4, is as follows: GAGVSQSPRYKVAKRGQDVALRCDPISGHVSLFWYQQALGQGPEFLTYFQNEAQLDKSGLPSDRFFAERPEGSVSTLKIQRTQQEDSAVYLCASSQNRGREKLFFGSGTQLSVL.

The V gene is TRBV5-1, the J gene TRBJ1-1; 12 bases map to TRBD1. CDR3 length: 17 residues. Germline values: CDR1 SGHRS, CDR2 YFSETQ. The V gene end was trimmed by 4 bases and the J gene end by 3 bases; junction bases not matched to a gene: 10. CDR3 in amino acids: CASSPGTGGYRYTEAFF. For the CDR3, the DNA is TGCGCCAGCAGCCCGGGGACAGGGGGCTACAGGTACACTGAAGCTTTCTTT.

The chain has TRBV5-8 and TRBJ1-2, with D maybe TRBD1 (5 bases). V gave up 0 bases and J gave up 0 bases, with 6 bases separating them. The germline gives CDR1 SGHTS, CDR2 YDEGEE. The length of the CDR3 is 14 residues. CDR3 loop: CASSLATANYGYTF. The CDR3 region has the DNA TGTGCCAGCAGCTTGGCGACAGCTAACTATGGCTACACCTTC.

V gene TRBV19 combines with J gene TRBJ2-7; 8 positions match TRBD2. Per the germline V gene, CDR1 is LNHDA and CDR2 is SQIVND (reference sequence). The CDR3 has 14 amino acids. J was trimmed by 3 bases and V by 3 bases; bases with no gene match: 4. The CDR3 DNA is TGTGCCAGTAGTATCGGTAGCGGGGACTACGAGCAGTACTTC. Translating it yields CASSIGSGDYEQYF.

The chain is built from TRBV6-4 and TRBJ2-7; no reliable D call. CDR3 length: 12 residues. V was shortened by 7 bases and J by 3 bases, with 10 bases between the two germline ends. Germline values: CDR1 MRHNA, CDR2 SNTAGT. CDR3 nucleotides: TGTGCCAGCATGCTGGGCCGCTACGAGCAGTACTTC. Amino acids: CASMLGRYEQYF.

This clone was picked up one time. The gene calls are TRBV15 and TRBJ2-7, with 9 bases matching TRBD1. V shed 1 base and J 7 bases; nucleotides not matched to a gene: 2. CDR3 length: 13 residues. The germline gives CDR1 LNHNV, CDR2 YYDKDF (reference sequence). The CDR3 region has the DNA TGTGCCACCAGCAGAGGGACAGGGGTGGAGCAGTACTTC. This translates into CATSRGTGVEQYF.

This clone was seen a single time. CDR3 sequence reads: CASNSGQGQPQHF. CDR3 nucleotides: TGTGCCAGCAATTCAGGACAGGGTCAGCCCCAGCATTTT. The rearrangement joins TRBV28 to TRBJ1-5; 8 bases line up with TRBD1. Per the germline V gene, CDR1 is MDHEN and CDR2 is SYDVKM. J gave up 6 bases and V 7 bases, and 5 bases lay outside the gene matches. The CDR3 covers 13 residues.

The chain has TRBV7-3 and TRBJ2-7; 8 nucleotides agree with TRBD1. Per germline, CDR1 SGHTA and CDR2 FQGTGA. The CDR3 sequence is 15 residues long. Unmatched junction bases numbered 5, after V lost 0 bases and J lost 4 bases. The CDR3 region is CASSLTTGGRYEQYF. CDR3 bases: TGTGCCAGCAGCTTAACTACAGGGGGAAGGTACGAGCAGTACTTC.

This chain links TRBV5-1 with TRBJ2-7; 8 bases agree with TRBD2. Germline-derived CDR1 and CDR2 are SGHRS and YFSETQ. The junction had 10 bases not matched to a gene; V was cut back by 4 bases and J by 7 bases. The CDR3 has 14 residues. DNA for the CDR3: TGCGCCAGCAGCGGTAATAGCGGGGCCTTAGAGCAGTACTTC. Its translation: CASSGNSGALEQYF.

This chain links TRBV5-1 with TRBJ2-2; D may be TRBD1 (6 bases). CDR1 is SGHRS and CDR2 is YFSETQ in the germline V gene. This CDR3 has 15 residues. Trimming took off 2 bases at V and 1 base at J, with 9 bases between the two ends. The CDR3 loop is CASSFGQLNTGELFF. As DNA, the CDR3 is TGCGCCAGCAGCTTTGGACAGTTGAACACCGGGGAGCTGTTTTTT.

The V and J genes are TRBV11-2 and TRBJ2-7; no clear D gene. V dropped 1 base and J dropped 2 bases, with 15 bases sitting between them. The CDR3 is 16 residues long. The V gene's germline CDR1 is SGHAT and CDR2 FQNNGV. This CDR3 reads CASSLVKEMIPYEQYF. CDR3 sequence (DNA): TGTGCCAGCAGCTTAGTAAAAGAGATGATCCCCTACGAGCAGTACTTC.

This chain links TRBV10-3 with TRBJ2-3; 7 nucleotides align to TRBD2. Unmatched junction bases numbered 4, after V lost 4 bases and J lost 3 bases. There are 14 residues in the CDR3. The germline CDR1 and CDR2 sequences are ENHRY and SYGVKD. CDR3 region: CAISVSGTTDTQYF. In nucleotides, the CDR3 is TGTGCCATCAGTGTCAGCGGGACGACAGATACGCAGTATTTT.

The chain has TRBV2 and TRBJ1-5; TRBD1 might be the D (5 bases). CDR1 SNHLY and CDR2 FYNNEI come from the germline V gene. The CDR3 consists of 14 residues. Trimming pared 2 bases from V and 7 bases from J, leaving 12 bases between. The CDR3 spells CASSESTVRQPQHF. In DNA, the CDR3 is TGTGCCAGCAGTGAATCGACAGTAAGACAGCCCCAGCATTTT.

The chain joins TRBV2 to TRBJ1-2; D unresolved. V gave up 7 bases and J gave up 4 bases, with 10 bases separating them. From germline, CDR1 is SNHLY and CDR2 FYNNEI. This CDR3 contains 12 residues. The CDR3 nucleotides are TGTGCCAGCAAGCAGAGAACCTATGGCTACACCTTC. This sequence encodes CASKQRTYGYTF.

V usage is TRBV20-1 and J usage is TRBJ2-1, with D hard to call. Germline CDR1 DFQATT, CDR2 SNEGSKA (reference sequence). The CDR3 is 10 amino acids. V shed 5 bases and J shed 9 bases, with 8 bases lying between them. CDR3 residues: CSAGAPEQFF. The CDR3 bases are TGCAGTGCTGGTGCGCCTGAGCAGTTCTTC.

The J gene is TRBJ1-1, the V gene TRBV29-1; D is unclear. This CDR3 contains 9 residues. Germline V gene sequence: CDR1 SQVTM, CDR2 ANQGSEA. V lost 3 bases, J lost 11 bases, and 7 bases lay in between. This CDR3 reads CSVDPQAFF. The CDR3, as DNA: TGCAGCGTTGATCCTCAGGCTTTCTTT.

The chain recombines TRBV5-1 with TRBJ2-3; D unclear. V was trimmed by 2 bases and J by 0 bases, leaving 10 bases between them. Per germline, CDR1 SGHRS and CDR2 YFSETQ. CDR3 length equals 15 residues. CDR3 loop: CASSLDFRSTDTQYF. The CDR3 region has the DNA TGCGCCAGCAGCTTAGACTTCCGAAGCACAGATACGCAGTATTTT.

The J gene is TRBJ1-5, the V gene TRBV4-1; D remains unclear. The CDR3 contains 14 residues. Trimming cost V 4 bases and J 7 bases, with 14 bases left between them. Germline CDR1 and CDR2: MGHRA and YSYEKL. CDR3 bases: TGCGCCAGCAGCCCGAAGAGGGCGGGGCAGCCCCAGCATTTT. Translating gives CASSPKRAGQPQHF.

The V gene is TRBV5-3, the J gene TRBJ1-4; unclear D gene. TRBV5-3 carries the ORF label, with uncertain function. The CDR3 runs 17 residues. V lost 0 bases and J lost 4, with 16 bases in between. The CDR3 DNA reads TGTGCCAGAAGCTTGGTTATAAACCTTAAGGTTAATGAAAAACTGTTTTTT. Translation gives CARSLVINLKVNEKLFF.

The rearrangement uses TRBV7-9 and TRBJ1-1, with TRBD1 identical over 7 bases. Per the germline V gene, CDR1 is SEHNR and CDR2 is FQNEAQ (reference sequence). The CDR3 is 14 residues long. With 4 bases clipped from V and 4 bases from J, the junction kept 6 bases outside the gene matches. The CDR3 sequence: CASSSGRDSTEAFF. CDR3 in DNA: TGTGCCAGCAGCTCAGGGCGGGACAGCACTGAAGCTTTCTTT.

V usage is TRBV2 and J usage is TRBJ1-4; D remains unclear. Germline lookup yields CDR1 SNHLY and CDR2 FYNNEI. The CDR3 is 13 amino acids. V shed 7 bases and J shed 4 bases, with 10 bases lying between them. The CDR3 is CASTTRNNEKLFF. The CDR3 nucleotides read TGTGCCAGCACGACTCGAAATAATGAAAAACTGTTTTTT.

The table lists this clone with a few counts. The V call is TRBV5-1, the J call TRBJ2-3; 8 nucleotides match TRBD2. V dropped 4 bases and J dropped 0; count of bases not matched to a gene: 7. Germline V gives CDR1 SGHRS, CDR2 YFSETQ. CDR3 size: 16 residues. The CDR3 reads CASSLTSESSTDTQYF. In DNA form, the CDR3 reads TGCGCCAGCAGCCTGACTAGCGAATCTAGCACAGATACGCAGTATTTT.

The chain employs TRBV15 and TRBJ1-2; TRBD1 is a possible D gene (6 bases). Germline V gene data show CDR1 as LNHNV and CDR2 as YYDKDF (reference sequence). The CDR3 consists of 14 residues. V was shortened by 5 bases and J by 8 bases, with 18 bases between the two germline ends. The CDR3 DNA follows: TGTGCCACCAGCGTAGATATGGGGGGCACGGGCTACACCTTC. Translated, it gives CATSVDMGGTGYTF.

The CDR3 region is CASSSRGLAGDYEQYF. CDR3 coding DNA: TGTGCCAGCAGTTCCCGGGGACTGGCAGGGGACTACGAGCAGTACTTC. The gene calls are TRBV25-1 and TRBJ2-7; tentatively, D is TRBD1 or TRBD2 (6 bases each). The CDR3 is 16 amino acids. CDR1 MGHDK and CDR2 SYGVNS come from the germline V gene. V was shortened by 5 bases and J by 3 bases, with 20 bases between the two germline ends.

CDR3 DNA sequence: TGTGCCACCAGCAGAGGTTGGCAGGGCTACGAGCAGTACTTC. It encodes CATSRGWQGYEQYF. The chain joins TRBV15 to TRBJ2-7, with D perhaps TRBD1 (5 bases). Trimming left V 1 base short and J 3 bases short, with 10 bases between. CDR3 size: 14 residues. Per germline, CDR1 LNHNV and CDR2 YYDKDF (reference sequence). Drawing the rest from reference TRBV15 and TRBJ2-7, the complete variable domain is DAMVIQNPRYQVTQFGKPVTLSCSQTLNHNVMYWYQQKSSQAPKLLFHYYDKDFNNEADTPDNFQSRRPNTSFCFLDIRSPGLGDTAMYLCATSRGWQGYEQYFGPGTRLTVT.